These 7 T cell receptor beta chains came from one sample sequenced in a study of T cell repertoires in cytomegalovirus infection. TCRdb re-called the reads through MiXCR, storing one row per CDR3 protein. The table records a few hundred thousand distinct CDR3 sequences, about 40% of them present only once. For these receptors, no antigen is known. This specimen consisted of cultured PBMCs, obtained from culture after CMV antigen stimulation. The receptors shown here come from a human donor in good health (CMV status not recorded). Some clones in this sample may be carry-over from other donors' samples.

This sequence joins TRBV19 and TRBJ1-1, with D unresolved. Trimming shortened V by 6 bases and J by 1 base, and 9 bases separated the two germline ends. Germline V gives CDR1 LNHDA, CDR2 SQIVND (reference sequence). CDR3 length: 13 amino acids. The CDR3 DNA reads as TGTGCCAGTAGAACCCGGACGAACACTGAAGCTTTCTTT. Translating it yields CASRTRTNTEAFF.

The V and J genes are TRBV7-2 and TRBJ1-2; tentatively, D is TRBD1 (6 bases). CDR3 length equals 12 residues. CDR1 is SGHTA and CDR2 is FQGNSA in the germline V gene. Trimming left V 5 bases short and J 6 bases short, with 10 bases between. The DNA of the CDR3 is TGTGCCAGCAGCCTTCAGGGGCATGGCTACACCTTC. It yields the protein CASSLQGHGYTF.

This clonotype was detected only a few times. This chain joins TRBV7-9 and TRBJ1-4; perhaps TRBD1 as D (6 bases). The CDR3 has 15 residues. Germline loops: CDR1 SEHNR, CDR2 FQNEAQ (reference sequence). Between the trimmed V and J ends, which lost 2 bases and 7 bases, there was a span of 14 bases. The CDR3 is CASSLRTGQSEKLFF. Written as DNA, the CDR3 is TGTGCCAGCAGCTTAAGAACAGGGCAAAGTGAAAAACTGTTTTTT.

The chain combines TRBV2 with TRBJ2-3; TRBD2 matches at 12 bases. CDR1 is SNHLY, CDR2 FYNNEI, per germline. This CDR3 has 15 residues. V was pared by 7 bases and J by 7 bases, with 9 bases of the junction left unmatched. CDR3 bases: TGTGCCAGCACCCAAGGACTAGCGGGAATTAATACGCAGTATTTT. Translation gives CASTQGLAGINTQYF.

This clonotype was picked up a small number of times. This chain uses TRBV12-3 or TRBV12-4 with TRBJ2-7, with TRBD2 matching over 9 bases. There are 15 residues in the CDR3. V was pared by 6 bases and J by 9 bases, with 15 bases of the junction left unmatched. CDR3 loop: CASRKSSGIPHRQYF. CDR3 bases: TGTGCCAGCAGAAAATCTAGCGGGATTCCCCACCGGCAGTACTTC.

This clonotype showed up just a few times. The V call is TRBV28, the J call TRBJ2-1; 7 nucleotides align to TRBD2. The CDR3 totals 15 residues. V shed 9 bases and J 6 bases; nucleotides not matched to a gene: 14. The germline gives CDR1 MDHEN, CDR2 SYDVKM. CDR3: CASCGGGDGVNEQFF. CDR3 sequence (DNA): TGTGCCAGTTGCGGTGGGGGGGACGGGGTCAATGAGCAGTTCTTC.

The chain employs TRBV7-2 and TRBJ2-3, with 7 bases aligning to TRBD2. Germline CDR1 and CDR2: SGHTA and FQGNSA. CDR3 length: 13 residues. V shed 7 bases and J 5 bases; nucleotides not matched to a gene: 6. The CDR3 protein is CASTRLAQDTQYF. The CDR3 DNA reads as TGTGCCAGCACCCGACTAGCACAAGATACGCAGTATTTT.